The rows below give T cell receptor beta chains drawn from one sample of a study of type 1 regulatory T cells. Each CDR3 protein is one row after TCRdb ran MiXCR on the reads. Of about 42,000 distinct CDR3 sequences listed, 9.5% to 15% are singletons. These receptors' antigens are unknown. Sample: cultured non-Tr1 T cells, either the whole culture or a sorted T cell fraction (not recorded which). These receptors were obtained from a human donor in good health. The CDR3 runs from the conserved cysteine through the conserved F or W.

v_gene: TRBV6-1; CDR3aa: CASSDPSLTGGRGKNIQYF
v_gene: TRBV12-3/TRBV12-4; CDR3aa: CASTPRVGRTDTQYF
v_gene: TRBV7-8; CDR3aa: CASQPGLSYNEQFF
v_gene: TRBV5-1; CDR3aa: CASSSSGTSRDAIYF
v_gene: TRBV5-1; CDR3aa: CASSLAGSRETQYF
v_gene: TRBV20-1; CDR3aa: CSARDRGRTENEQYF
v_gene: TRBV30; CDR3aa: CAWSVRGPNEKLFF
v_gene: TRBV6-1; CDR3aa: CASSTGRAGELFF
v_gene: TRBV20-1; CDR3aa: CSASVATTTDTQYF
v_gene: TRBV5-1; CDR3aa: CASSLGSQGNTIYF
v_gene: TRBV20-1; CDR3aa: CSAKQVSSNYGYTF
v_gene: TRBV20-1; CDR3aa: CSARVKLSSGNTIYF
v_gene: TRBV29-1; CDR3aa: CSVDRGRYNEQFF
v_gene: TRBV7-8; CDR3aa: CASSSTLRSSYNEQFF
v_gene: TRBV19; CDR3aa: CASSQAGTETQYF
v_gene: TRBV7-2; CDR3aa: CASSLVSGTVYEQYF
v_gene: TRBV5-1; CDR3aa: CASSIGGASGANTQYF
v_gene: TRBV7-9; CDR3aa: CASSTGHGVMNTEAFF
v_gene: TRBV4-2; CDR3aa: CASSQMGLAGGRSGELFF
v_gene: TRBV12-3/TRBV12-4; CDR3aa: CASSVTGRIYTF
v_gene: TRBV10-3; CDR3aa: CAITPRENTEAFF
v_gene: TRBV5-6; CDR3aa: CASSLLELAGHEQYF
v_gene: TRBV28; CDR3aa: CASTTAEDTQYF
v_gene: TRBV6-5; CDR3aa: CASSYSGTSTRNTIYF
v_gene: TRBV6-5; CDR3aa: CASRAPASTDTQYF
v_gene: TRBV15; CDR3aa: CATSRGGQLNTEAFF
v_gene: TRBV15; CDR3aa: CATSRLGQLGSGANVLTF
v_gene: TRBV10-2; CDR3aa: CASSDAGSTDTQYF
v_gene: TRBV5-1; CDR3aa: CASSLRGQETYEQYF
v_gene: TRBV5-1; CDR3aa: CASSLGRITYNEQFF
v_gene: TRBV20-1; CDR3aa: CSARDISVSDSRARQYF
v_gene: TRBV5-1; CDR3aa: CASSLTGGTANTIYF
v_gene: TRBV5-4; CDR3aa: CASSKGTDNYGYAF
v_gene: TRBV5-1; CDR3aa: CASSEEWTQYF
v_gene: TRBV12-3/TRBV12-4; CDR3aa: CASSFSGGELFF
v_gene: TRBV7-9; CDR3aa: CASSSRLVNSPLHF
v_gene: TRBV29-1; CDR3aa: CSVDHSRATQYF
v_gene: TRBV29-1; CDR3aa: CSVEVNRVRTEAFF
v_gene: TRBV7-2; CDR3aa: CASSLQEGAYEQYF
v_gene: TRBV6-6; CDR3aa: CASSQRGTGENIQYF
v_gene: TRBV7-9; CDR3aa: CATRGSSTDTQYF
v_gene: TRBV6-1; CDR3aa: CASSEGWKETQYF
v_gene: TRBV20-1; CDR3aa: CSAPDSSYEQYF
v_gene: TRBV28; CDR3aa: CASSTGGSNYNSPPHF
v_gene: TRBV27; CDR3aa: CASRPLKSYEQYF
v_gene: TRBV11-1; CDR3aa: CASSSGASGRSSYNEQFF
v_gene: TRBV3-1; CDR3aa: CASSLGASGTYEQYF
v_gene: TRBV7-9; CDR3aa: CASSLKVGGEETQYF
v_gene: TRBV29-1; CDR3aa: CSVGRQGALGEAFF
v_gene: TRBV7-9; CDR3aa: CASQPDPPDTQYF
v_gene: TRBV9; CDR3aa: CASSPSEGRTEAFF
v_gene: TRBV20-1; CDR3aa: CSARGEDYEQYF
v_gene: TRBV18; CDR3aa: CASRISGSSTDTQYF
v_gene: TRBV7-9; CDR3aa: CASSLGPDTQYF
v_gene: TRBV2; CDR3aa: CASSVALAGEEQFF
v_gene: TRBV9; CDR3aa: CASRTGTGVNTEAFF